Detailed here is one T cell receptor (beta chain). These data belong to a study of OX40 agonist ivuxolimab in advanced cancers. About the study: Patients took ivuxolimab, an agonistic anti-OX40 (CD134) antibody.

The table came from immunoSEQ multiplex PCR; TCRdb's copy has only in-frame clones and leaves some out. The data contain around 25,000 clones, 84% of them seen just once; the ten biggest clones take up 15% to 20%. Trimming shortened V by 6 bases and J by 0 bases, and 15 bases separated the two germline ends. Germline V gene sequence: CDR1 SGHNT, CDR2 YENEEA. CDR3 size: 15 residues. Sequences were derived from CD4+ or CD8+ T cells sorted from blood, sampled in a trial of the OX40 agonist ivuxolimab. The sequence came from an adult with an advanced solid tumor such as melanoma, head and neck, liver or kidney cancer. This chain links TRBV11-3 with TRBJ2-7; D is possibly TRBD1 or TRBD2 (5 bases each). The CDR3 here is CASRPGGSLSYEQYF. CDR3 sequence (DNA): TGTGCCAGCAGGCCTGGGGGTTCCCTCTCCTACGAGCAGTACTTC.